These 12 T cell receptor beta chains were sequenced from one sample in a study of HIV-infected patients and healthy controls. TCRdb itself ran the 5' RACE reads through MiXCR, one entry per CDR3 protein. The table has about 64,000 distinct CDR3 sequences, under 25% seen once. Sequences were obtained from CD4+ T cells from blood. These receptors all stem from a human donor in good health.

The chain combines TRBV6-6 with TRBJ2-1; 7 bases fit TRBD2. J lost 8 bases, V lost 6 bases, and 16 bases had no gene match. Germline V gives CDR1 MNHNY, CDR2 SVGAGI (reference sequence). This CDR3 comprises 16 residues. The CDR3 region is CASRSRLATGGDEQFF. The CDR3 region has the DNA TGTGCCAGCAGGTCACGACTAGCCACAGGAGGCGATGAGCAGTTCTTC.

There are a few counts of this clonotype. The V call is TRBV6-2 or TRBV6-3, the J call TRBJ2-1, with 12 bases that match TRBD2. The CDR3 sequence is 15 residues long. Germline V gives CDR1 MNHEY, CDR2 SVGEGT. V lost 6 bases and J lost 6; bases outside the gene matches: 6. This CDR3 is CASSPSGGAVNEQFF. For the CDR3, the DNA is TGTGCCAGCAGCCCTAGCGGGGGGGCGGTCAATGAGCAGTTCTTC.

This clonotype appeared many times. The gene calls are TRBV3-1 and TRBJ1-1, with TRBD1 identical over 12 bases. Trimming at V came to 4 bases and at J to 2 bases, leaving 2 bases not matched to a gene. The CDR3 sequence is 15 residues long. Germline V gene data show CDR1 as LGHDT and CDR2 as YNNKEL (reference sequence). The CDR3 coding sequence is TGTGCCAGCAGCCTCGGGACAGGGGGCAACACTGAAGCTTTCTTT. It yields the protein CASSLGTGGNTEAFF. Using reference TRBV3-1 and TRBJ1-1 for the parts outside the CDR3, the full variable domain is DTAVSQTPKYLVTQMGNDKSIKCEQNLGHDTMYWYKQDSKKFLKIMFSYNNKELIINETVPNRFSPKSPDKAHLNLHINSLELGDSAVYFCASSLGTGGNTEAFFGQGTRLTVV.

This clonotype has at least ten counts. The CDR3 is CASSLGQGALLNTEAFF. CDR3 bases: TGTGCCAGCAGCTTGGGGCAGGGGGCCCTTTTGAACACTGAAGCTTTCTTT. This chain joins TRBV11-2 and TRBJ1-1, with 8 bases aligning to TRBD1. Germline CDR1 is SGHAT and CDR2 is FQNNGV. The CDR3 spans 17 residues. The ends lost 3 bases at V and 0 bases at J; junction bases unmatched: 9.

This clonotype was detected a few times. CDR3 protein: CASSPMSGRGHEQFF. The DNA of the CDR3 is TGTGCCAGCAGCCCGATGAGCGGGAGGGGCCATGAGCAGTTCTTC. The chain carries TRBV3-1 and TRBJ2-1; 10 bases align to TRBD2. The CDR3 totals 15 residues. Looked up from germline, CDR1 is LGHDT and CDR2 is YNNKEL (reference sequence). V lost 4 bases, J lost 8 bases, and 8 bases stayed unmatched.

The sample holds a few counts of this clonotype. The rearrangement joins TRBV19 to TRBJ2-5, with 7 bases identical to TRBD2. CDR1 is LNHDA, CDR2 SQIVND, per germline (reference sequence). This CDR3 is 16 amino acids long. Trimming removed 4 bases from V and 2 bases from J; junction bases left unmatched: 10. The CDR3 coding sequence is TGTGCCAGTAGTAACCTACCGACTAGCTATCAAGAGACCCAGTACTTC. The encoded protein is CASSNLPTSYQETQYF. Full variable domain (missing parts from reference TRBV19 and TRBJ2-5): DGGITQSPKYLFRKEGQNVTLSCEQNLNHDAMYWYRQDPGQGLRLIYYSQIVNDFQKGDIAEGYSVSREKKESFPLTVTSAQKNPTAFYLCASSNLPTSYQETQYFGPGTRLLVL.

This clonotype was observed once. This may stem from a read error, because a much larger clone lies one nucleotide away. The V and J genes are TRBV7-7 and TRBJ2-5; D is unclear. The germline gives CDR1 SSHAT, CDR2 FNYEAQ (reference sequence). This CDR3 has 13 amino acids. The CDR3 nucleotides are TGTGTTAGCAGCTTAGACGCCCAGGAGACCCAGTACTTC. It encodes CVSSLDAQETQYF.

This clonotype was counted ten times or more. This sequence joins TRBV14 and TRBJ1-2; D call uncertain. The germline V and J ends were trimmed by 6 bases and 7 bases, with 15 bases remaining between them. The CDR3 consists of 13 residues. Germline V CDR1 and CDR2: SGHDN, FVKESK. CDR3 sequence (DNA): TGTGCCAGCAGTAAAACGGCCCTATTTGGCTACACCTTC. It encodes CASSKTALFGYTF.

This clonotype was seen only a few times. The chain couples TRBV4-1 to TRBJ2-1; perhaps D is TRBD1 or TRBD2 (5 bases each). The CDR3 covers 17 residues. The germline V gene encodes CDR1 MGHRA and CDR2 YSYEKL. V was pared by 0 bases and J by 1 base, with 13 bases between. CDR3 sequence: CASSQDPRDVSYNEQFF. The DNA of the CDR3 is TGCGCCAGCAGCCAAGATCCCCGGGACGTTTCCTACAATGAGCAGTTCTTC.

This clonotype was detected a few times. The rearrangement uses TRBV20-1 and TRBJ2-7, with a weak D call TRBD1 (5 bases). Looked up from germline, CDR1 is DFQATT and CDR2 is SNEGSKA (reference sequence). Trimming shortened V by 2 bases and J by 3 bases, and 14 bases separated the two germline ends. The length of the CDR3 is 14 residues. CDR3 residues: CSARPTGKSYEQYF. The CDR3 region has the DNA TGCAGTGCTAGACCTACAGGAAAGAGCTACGAGCAGTACTTC.

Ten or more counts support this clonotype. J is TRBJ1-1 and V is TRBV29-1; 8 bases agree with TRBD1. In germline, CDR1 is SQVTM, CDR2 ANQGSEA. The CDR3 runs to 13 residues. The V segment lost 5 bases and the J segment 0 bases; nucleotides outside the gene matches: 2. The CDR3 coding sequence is TGCAGCGTTCAGGGGGCACTGAACACTGAAGCTTTCTTT. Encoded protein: CSVQGALNTEAFF.

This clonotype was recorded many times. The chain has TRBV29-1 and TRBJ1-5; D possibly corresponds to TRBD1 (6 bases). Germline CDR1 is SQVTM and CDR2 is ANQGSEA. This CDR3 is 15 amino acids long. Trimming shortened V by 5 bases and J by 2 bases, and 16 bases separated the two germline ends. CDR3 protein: CSVITGLTGNQPQHF. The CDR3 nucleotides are TGCAGCGTTATTACAGGGCTTACGGGCAATCAGCCCCAGCATTTT.